Sequencing of this T cell receptor beta chain was carried out in a study of cytomegalovirus exposure and HLA in healthy donors. V lost 0 bases and J 5 bases, leaving 21 bases between the germline ends. The CDR3 is 18 amino acids. CDR1 is SGDLS and CDR2 is YYNGEE in the germline V gene. PCR amplification relied on 60 Vbeta primers (plus 13 Jbeta primers). Only in-frame clones appear in the TCRdb table, and some are missing; sequencing was by immunoSEQ multiplex PCR. The sample lists roughly 120,000 clones, roughly 82% seen once, with about 11% in the top ten. The sequencing input was PBMCs. J is TRBJ2-1 and V is TRBV9; TRBD2 might be the D (6 bases). The TCR comes from a male donor in good health and CMV-seropositive. The CDR3 region is CASSVGGSGAPLDNEQFF. CDR3 coding DNA: TGTGCCAGCAGCGTAGGGGGGTCGGGAGCCCCTCTAGACAATGAGCAGTTCTTC. The full variable domain, its missing parts supplied by reference TRBV9 and TRBJ2-1, is DSGVTQTPKHLITATGQRVTLRCSPRSGDLSVYWYQQSLDQGLQFLIQYYNGEERAKGNILERFSAQQFPDLHSELNLSSLELGDSALYFCASSVGGSGAPLDNEQFFGPGTRLTVL.